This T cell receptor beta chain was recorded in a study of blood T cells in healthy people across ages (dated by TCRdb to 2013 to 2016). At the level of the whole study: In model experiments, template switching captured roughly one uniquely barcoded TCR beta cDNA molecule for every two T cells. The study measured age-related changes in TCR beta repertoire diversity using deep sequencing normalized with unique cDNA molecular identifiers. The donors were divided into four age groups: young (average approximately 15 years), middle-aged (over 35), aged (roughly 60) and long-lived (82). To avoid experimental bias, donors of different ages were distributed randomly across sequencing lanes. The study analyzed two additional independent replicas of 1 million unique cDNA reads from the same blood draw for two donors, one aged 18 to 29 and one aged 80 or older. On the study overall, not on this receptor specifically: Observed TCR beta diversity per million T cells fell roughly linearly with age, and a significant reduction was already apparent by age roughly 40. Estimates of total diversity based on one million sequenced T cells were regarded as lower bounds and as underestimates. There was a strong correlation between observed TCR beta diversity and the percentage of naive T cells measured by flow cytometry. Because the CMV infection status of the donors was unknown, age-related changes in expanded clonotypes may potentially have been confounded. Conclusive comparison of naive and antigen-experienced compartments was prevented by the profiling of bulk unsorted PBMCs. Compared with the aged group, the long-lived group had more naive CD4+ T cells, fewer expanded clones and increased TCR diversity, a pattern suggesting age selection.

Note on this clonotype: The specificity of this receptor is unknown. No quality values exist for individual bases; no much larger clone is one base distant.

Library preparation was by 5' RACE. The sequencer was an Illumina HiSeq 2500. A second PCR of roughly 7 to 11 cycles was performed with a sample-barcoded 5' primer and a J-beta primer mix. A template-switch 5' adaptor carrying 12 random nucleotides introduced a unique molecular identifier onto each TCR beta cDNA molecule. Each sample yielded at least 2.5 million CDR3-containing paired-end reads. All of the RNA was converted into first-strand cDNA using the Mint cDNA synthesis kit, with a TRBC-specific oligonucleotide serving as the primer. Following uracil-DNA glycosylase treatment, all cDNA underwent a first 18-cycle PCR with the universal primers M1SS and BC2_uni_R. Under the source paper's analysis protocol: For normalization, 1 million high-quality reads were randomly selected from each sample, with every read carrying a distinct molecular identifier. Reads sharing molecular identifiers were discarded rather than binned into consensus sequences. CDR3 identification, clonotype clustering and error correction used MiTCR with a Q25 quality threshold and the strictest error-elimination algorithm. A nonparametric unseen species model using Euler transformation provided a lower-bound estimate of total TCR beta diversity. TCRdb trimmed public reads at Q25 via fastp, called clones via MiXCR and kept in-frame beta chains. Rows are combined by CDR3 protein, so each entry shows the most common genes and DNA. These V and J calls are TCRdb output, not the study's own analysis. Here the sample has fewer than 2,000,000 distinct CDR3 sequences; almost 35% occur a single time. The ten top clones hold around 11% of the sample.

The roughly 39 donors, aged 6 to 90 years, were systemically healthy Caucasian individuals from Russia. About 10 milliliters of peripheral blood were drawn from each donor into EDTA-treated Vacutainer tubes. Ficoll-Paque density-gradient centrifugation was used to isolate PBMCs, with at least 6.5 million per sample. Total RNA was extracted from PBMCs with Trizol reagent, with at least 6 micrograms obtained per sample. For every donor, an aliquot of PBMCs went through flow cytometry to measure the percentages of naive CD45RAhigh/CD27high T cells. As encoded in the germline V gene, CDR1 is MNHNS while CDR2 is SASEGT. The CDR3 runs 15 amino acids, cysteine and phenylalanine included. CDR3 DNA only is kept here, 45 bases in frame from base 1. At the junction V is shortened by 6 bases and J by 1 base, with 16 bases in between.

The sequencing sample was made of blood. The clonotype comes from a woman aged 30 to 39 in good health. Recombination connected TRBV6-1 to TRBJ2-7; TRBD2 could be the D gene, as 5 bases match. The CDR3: CASRANTAGSYEQYF. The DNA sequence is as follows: TGTGCCAGCAGAGCTAACACGGCGGGTTCCTACGAGCAGTACTTC.